These T cell receptor beta chains were read from a single sample in a study of T cells expressing NK-cell markers. Each CDR3 protein gets one entry in TCRdb, which reprocessed the 5' RACE reads and gives no DNA. The sample has 350,000 to 400,000 distinct CDR3 sequences. Sequenced input: blood T cells: a sorted CD56 or NKG2C T cell subset, CD4+ or CD8+ T cells, or bulk PBMC T cells (not recorded which). These receptor sequences come from a woman aged 50 to 60 in good health. Each CDR3 is given with its conserved first and last residue.

TRBV20-1	TRBJ2-1	CSARWANEQFF
TRBV4-1	TRBJ2-5	CASSQPVAEKETQYF
TRBV24-1	TRBJ2-1	CATSDTRTGEQFF
TRBV27	TRBJ2-1	CASSLWTSGRDEQFF
TRBV12-3/TRBV12-4	TRBJ1-6	CASSNRRTSGSPLHF
TRBV20-1	TRBJ2-1	CSAPVAGAYNEQFF
TRBV20-1	TRBJ2-4	CSAGGFANIQYF
TRBV24-1	TRBJ2-1	CATSLNYNEQFF
TRBV6-5	TRBJ2-5	CASSYLGLRIETQYF
TRBV12-3/TRBV12-4	TRBJ2-2	CASTRGPGFTGELFF
TRBV29-1	TRBJ1-1	CSSSRGQNTEAFF
TRBV9	TRBJ2-7	CASSPNLGNVEQYF
TRBV5-1	TRBJ1-1	CASSLGHRGAFF
TRBV7-9	TRBJ2-2	CASSPGVQRTGELFF
TRBV20-1	TRBJ2-3	CSARARQGADTQYF
TRBV3-1	TRBJ2-5	CASSQSSGTPKETQYF
TRBV24-1	TRBJ2-1	CATRLSQLFNNEQFF
TRBV20-1	TRBJ2-3	CSARGTSGRTTDTQYF
TRBV5-1	TRBJ2-5	CASSLAAKEETQYF
TRBV29-1	TRBJ1-2	CSVVSSISNYGYTF
TRBV11-2	TRBJ2-5	CASSLDRATPQETQYF
TRBV20-1	TRBJ2-3	CSANPYVLAGVADTQYF
TRBV20-1	TRBJ2-1	CSARRGGSYNEQFF
TRBV4-1	TRBJ2-7	CASSHDSPPRDLSYEQYF
TRBV15	TRBJ2-3	CATSRDFYHTDTQYF
TRBV27	TRBJ1-1	CATGRDTEAFF
TRBV7-9	TRBJ2-5	CASSLGRQGTQETQYF
TRBV12-3/TRBV12-4	TRBJ2-1	CASSLGQPGTSGGNEQFF
TRBV9	TRBJ2-2	CASSARLAGGPENTGELFF
TRBV5-5	TRBJ2-5	CASSLNLGSPQETQYF
TRBV20-1	TRBJ1-2	CSARESKGVYGYTF
TRBV15	TRBJ2-7	CATSRRQGDTYEQYF
TRBV5-1	TRBJ1-1	CASTSKEDTEAFF
TRBV20-1	TRBJ2-2	CSARGGRGGELFF
TRBV4-1	TRBJ2-1	CASSQGTDSLSRNEQFF
TRBV9	TRBJ1-2	CASSVWDPGPYGYTF
TRBV7-6	TRBJ2-1	CASSSWALTSSNEQFF
TRBV12-3/TRBV12-4	TRBJ2-3	CASSLEVSVRWADTQYF
TRBV4-2	TRBJ2-2	CASSQVTATSGPNTGELFF
TRBV12-3/TRBV12-4	TRBJ1-5	CASSSGTGHDSNQPQHF
TRBV12-3/TRBV12-4	TRBJ2-1	CASSNYLSGWSSYNEQFF
TRBV20-1	TRBJ1-2	CSAQQGNYGYTF
TRBV30	TRBJ1-2	CAWSDGHSLGYTF
TRBV20-1	TRBJ1-2	CSARTGGAYTF
TRBV12-3/TRBV12-4	TRBJ2-1	CASSLIAGGTTEQFF
TRBV12-5	TRBJ2-1	CASGATENNEQFF
TRBV20-1	TRBJ2-3	CSAGTRVGTQYF
TRBV24-1	TRBJ2-1	CATSASLTGEHEQFF
TRBV20-1	TRBJ2-7	CSANKRVGYEQYF
TRBV4-2	TRBJ2-7	CASSQDIAGGRKEQYF
TRBV5-1	TRBJ2-2	CASSPRTVANTGELFF
TRBV6-1	TRBJ1-5	CASSAWTGNQPQHF
TRBV28	TRBJ2-1	CASSSRTSGSQFF
TRBV2	TRBJ2-1	CASSEVWGNEQFF
TRBV27	TRBJ2-7	CASSFLGGGRNEQYF
TRBV3-1	TRBJ2-1	CASSQAGVEEQFF
TRBV7-7	TRBJ2-1	CASSLSDRRDEQFF